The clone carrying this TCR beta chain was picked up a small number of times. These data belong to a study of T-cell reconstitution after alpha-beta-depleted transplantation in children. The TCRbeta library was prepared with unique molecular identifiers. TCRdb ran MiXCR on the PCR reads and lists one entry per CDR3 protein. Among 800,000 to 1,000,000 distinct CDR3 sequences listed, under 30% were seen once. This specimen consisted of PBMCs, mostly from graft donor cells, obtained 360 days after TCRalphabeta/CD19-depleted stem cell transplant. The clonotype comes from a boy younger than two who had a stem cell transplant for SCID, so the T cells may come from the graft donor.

The CDR3 nucleotides are TGCGCCAGCAATAGCTTGGGACAGAACACCGGGGAGCTGTTTTTT. This codes for CASNSLGQNTGELFF. The V and J genes are TRBV5-1 and TRBJ2-2, with D possibly TRBD1 on 6 matching bases. Germline V gene sequence: CDR1 SGHRS, CDR2 YFSETQ. V lost 6 bases and J lost 1, with 13 bases in between. This CDR3 spans 15 amino acids.